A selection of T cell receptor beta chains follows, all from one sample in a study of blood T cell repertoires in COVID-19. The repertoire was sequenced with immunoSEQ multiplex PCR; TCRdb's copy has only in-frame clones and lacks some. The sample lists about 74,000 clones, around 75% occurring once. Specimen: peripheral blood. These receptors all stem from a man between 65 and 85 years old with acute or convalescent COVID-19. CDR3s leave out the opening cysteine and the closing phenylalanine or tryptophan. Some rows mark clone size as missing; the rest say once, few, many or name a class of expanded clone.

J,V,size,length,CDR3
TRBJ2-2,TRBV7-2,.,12,ASLPQRQTGELF
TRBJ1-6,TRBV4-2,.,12,ASSQGTGSSPLH
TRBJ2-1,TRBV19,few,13,ASRTASGSYNEQF
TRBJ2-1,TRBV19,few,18,ASSLPPGLAGGLSYNEQF
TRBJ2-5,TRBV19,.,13,ASSIETGGQETQY
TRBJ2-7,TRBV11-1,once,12,ASSFRGSPYEQY
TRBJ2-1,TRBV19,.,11,ASGTSGYNEQF
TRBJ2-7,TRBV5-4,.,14,ASSLGGTGLSYEQY
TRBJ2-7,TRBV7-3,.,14,ASSPFGGDGSYEQY
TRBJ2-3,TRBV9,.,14,ASSVAATSGKDTQY
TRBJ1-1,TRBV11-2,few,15,ASSPWRQALRGTEAF
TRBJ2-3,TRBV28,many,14,ASSSETSGGTDTQY
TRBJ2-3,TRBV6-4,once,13,ASRVTGGVSDTQY
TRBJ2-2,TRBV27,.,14,ASSLNAGGWFGELF
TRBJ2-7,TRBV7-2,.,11,ASSFTGSNEQY
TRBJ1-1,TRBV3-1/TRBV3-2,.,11,ASSRSRNTEAF
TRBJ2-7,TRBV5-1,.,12,ASSLLGPNYEQY
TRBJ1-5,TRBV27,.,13,ASSSGQGAVQPQH
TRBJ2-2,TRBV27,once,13,ASSSGLANTGELF
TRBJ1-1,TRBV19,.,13,ASSSTGAVNTEAF
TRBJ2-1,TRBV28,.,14,ASSPPRGQGRNEQF
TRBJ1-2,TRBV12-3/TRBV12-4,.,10,ASSSQGYGYT
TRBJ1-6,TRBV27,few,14,ASSLLQGQYNSPLH
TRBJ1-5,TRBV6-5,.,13,ASSPRGGSNQPQH
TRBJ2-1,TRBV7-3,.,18,ASSPKGGYKASGTYNEQF
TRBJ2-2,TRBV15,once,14,ATGAWGVATTGELF
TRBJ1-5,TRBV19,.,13,ASISGTGGNQPQH
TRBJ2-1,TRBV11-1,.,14,ASSLFGTSGVGEQF
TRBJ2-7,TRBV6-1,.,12,ASSEGGTSYEQY
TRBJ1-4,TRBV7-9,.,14,ASSPPISGGNEKLF
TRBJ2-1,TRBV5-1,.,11,ASSLSVYNEQF
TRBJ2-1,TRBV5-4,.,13,ASSLTGQGSNEQF
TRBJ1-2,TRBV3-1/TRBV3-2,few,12,ASSHQVGIYGYT
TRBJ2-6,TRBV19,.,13,ASSIPRVGANVLT
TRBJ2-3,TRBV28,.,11,ASISGSTDTQY
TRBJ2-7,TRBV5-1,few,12,ASSRDRENYEQY
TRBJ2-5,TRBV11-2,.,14,ASSLRGQVGQETQY
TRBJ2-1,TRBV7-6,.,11,ASSLAFSNEQF
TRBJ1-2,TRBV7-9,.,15,ASSRAGSYRGKEGYT
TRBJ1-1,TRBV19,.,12,ASILQGTGTEAF
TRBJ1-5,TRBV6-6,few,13,ASRTTGVPNQPQH
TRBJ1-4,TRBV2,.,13,ASSYSGTGNEKLF
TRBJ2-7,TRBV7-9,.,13,ASSLNRGYSYEQY
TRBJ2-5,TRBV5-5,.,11,ASSPTGAETQY
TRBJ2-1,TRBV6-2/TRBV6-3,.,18,ASSYPQLAGGRHRNNEQF
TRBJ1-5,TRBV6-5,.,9,ASSGDQPQH
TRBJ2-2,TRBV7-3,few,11,ASSSDRGWELF
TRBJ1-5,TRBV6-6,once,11,ASRQDSNQPQH
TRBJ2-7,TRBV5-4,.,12,ASSLAGQGIPRY
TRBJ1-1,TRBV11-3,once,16,ASSLARGGTGIVTEAF